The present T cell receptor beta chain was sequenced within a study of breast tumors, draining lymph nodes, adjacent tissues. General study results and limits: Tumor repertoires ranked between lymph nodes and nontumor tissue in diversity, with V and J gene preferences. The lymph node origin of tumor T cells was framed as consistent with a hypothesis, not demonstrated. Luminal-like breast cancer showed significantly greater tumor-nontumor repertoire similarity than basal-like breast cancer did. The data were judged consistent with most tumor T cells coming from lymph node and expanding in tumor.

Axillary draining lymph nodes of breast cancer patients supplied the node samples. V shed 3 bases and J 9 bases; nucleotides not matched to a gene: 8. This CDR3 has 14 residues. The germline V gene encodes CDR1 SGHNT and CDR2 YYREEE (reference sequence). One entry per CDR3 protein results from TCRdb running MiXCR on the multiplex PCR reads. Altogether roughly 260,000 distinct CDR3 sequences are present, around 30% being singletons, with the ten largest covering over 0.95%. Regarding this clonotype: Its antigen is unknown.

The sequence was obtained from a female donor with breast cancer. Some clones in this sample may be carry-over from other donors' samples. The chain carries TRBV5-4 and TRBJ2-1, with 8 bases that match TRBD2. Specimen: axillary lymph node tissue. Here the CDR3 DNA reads TGTGCCAGCAGCTCACCGGGACTAGGGAGTGAGCAGTTCTTC. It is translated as CASSSPGLGSEQFF.